A single sample is the source of the 24 T cell receptor beta chains below, sequenced in a study of cytomegalovirus exposure and HLA in healthy donors. Use of 60 Vbeta and 13 Jbeta primers characterized the PCR. Sequencing used immunoSEQ multiplex PCR; TCRdb keeps in-frame clones, though not all of them. The sample lists about 110,000 clones, roughly 68% occurring once. Sequencing used PBMCs. Source of these receptors: a woman aged 25 to 39 in good health and CMV-seronegative.

V is TRBV19 and J is TRBJ2-1, with a possible D match to TRBD2 (6 bases). V dropped 9 bases and J dropped 1 base, with 19 bases sitting between them. The CDR3 length is 16 residues. CDR1 is LNHDA and CDR2 is SQIVND in the germline V gene (reference sequence). The CDR3 protein is CASKGDAGRSYNEQFF. CDR3 nucleotides: TGTGCCAGCAAGGGCGACGCGGGACGGTCCTACAATGAGCAGTTCTTC.

This clone was seen more than once but under ten times. The V call is TRBV7-2, the J call TRBJ2-1; TRBD2 is a possible D gene (5 bases). This CDR3 has 14 amino acids. Germline values: CDR1 SGHTA, CDR2 FQGNSA. Trimming shortened V by 3 bases and J by 6 bases, and 12 bases separated the two germline ends. The CDR3 sequence is CASSFFAGPNEQFF. As DNA, the CDR3 is TGTGCCAGCAGCTTTTTCGCGGGCCCCAATGAGCAGTTCTTC.

This clone has a handful of counts. The V gene is TRBV18, the J gene TRBJ1-5; D is uncertain. The CDR3 is 13 amino acids. Trimming took off 3 bases at V and 8 bases at J, with 11 bases between the two ends. Germline V gives CDR1 KGHSH, CDR2 LQKENI. The CDR3 here is CASSPGPREPQHF. Here the CDR3 DNA reads TGTGCCAGCTCACCGGGTCCGAGGGAGCCCCAGCATTTT.

The V and J genes are TRBV2 and TRBJ2-4; 14 nucleotides align to TRBD2. The CDR3 runs to 18 residues. CDR1 is SNHLY, CDR2 FYNNEI, per germline. Unmatched junction bases numbered 4, after V lost 3 bases and J lost 0 bases. The CDR3 coding sequence is TGTGCCAGCAGTGATGGGACTAGCGGGAGTTTAGCCAAAAACATTCAGTACTTC. This gives the protein CASSDGTSGSLAKNIQYF.

The chain joins TRBV5-1 to TRBJ2-7; D remains unclear. The CDR3 has 13 residues. The V gene lost 0 bases and the J gene lost 2 bases, with 6 bases spanning the gap. Per germline, CDR1 SGHRS and CDR2 YFSETQ. In nucleotides, the CDR3 is TGCGCCAGCAGCTTGGAAGCTCCCTACGAGCAGTACTTC. Translated: CASSLEAPYEQYF.

The chain joins TRBV27 to TRBJ2-3, with 11 bases that match TRBD2. Germline values: CDR1 MNHEY, CDR2 SMNVEV (reference sequence). CDR3 length: 17 amino acids. The V gene end was trimmed by 0 bases and the J gene end by 3 bases; junction bases not matched to a gene: 5. The CDR3 bases are TGTGCCAGCAGTTTATCCCAACTAGCGGGAGAGACAGATACGCAGTATTTT. Amino acids: CASSLSQLAGETDTQYF.

The gene calls are TRBV6-5 and TRBJ1-2; D perhaps matches TRBD1 (6 bases). Germline CDR1 MNHEY, CDR2 SVGAGI. CDR3 length: 15 residues. Trimming removed 0 bases at V and 5 bases at J, with 13 bases between. CDR3 in DNA: TGTGCCAGCAGTTACTCTTCCAGGGGAACTTATGGCTACACCTTC. As protein: CASSYSSRGTYGYTF.

The rearrangement links TRBV29-1 to TRBJ2-1, with TRBD1 matching over 8 bases. CDR1 and CDR2 from the germline V gene are SQVTM and ANQGSEA. The CDR3 covers 15 residues. The ends lost 2 bases at V and 7 bases at J; junction bases unmatched: 10. The CDR3 sequence is CSVEFDRGLRNEQFF. DNA for the CDR3: TGCAGCGTTGAATTCGACAGGGGATTGAGAAATGAGCAGTTCTTC.

The V gene is TRBV6-5, the J gene TRBJ2-7; 9 nucleotides align to TRBD2. This CDR3 region has 15 residues. The trim removed 6 bases at V and 0 bases at J, leaving 6 bases unmatched. Per germline, CDR1 MNHEY and CDR2 SVGAGI. DNA for the CDR3: TGTGCCAGCAGATCGACTAGCGGAAGCTCCTACGAGCAGTACTTC. Residues: CASRSTSGSSYEQYF.

V usage is TRBV28 and J usage is TRBJ2-3; 10 bases fit TRBD2. CDR3 length equals 15 residues. V dropped 4 bases and J dropped 1; count of bases not matched to a gene: 2. Per the germline V gene, CDR1 is MDHEN and CDR2 is SYDVKM. Here the CDR3 reads CASSSSGSGTDTQYF. The CDR3 DNA reads as TGTGCCAGCAGTTCTAGCGGGAGCGGCACAGATACGCAGTATTTT.

This clone was counted only a few times. The rearrangement joins TRBV5-6 to TRBJ2-6, with 8 nucleotides matching TRBD1. The CDR3 has 17 residues. V lost 3 bases, J lost 1 base, and 6 bases stayed unmatched. Per the germline V gene, CDR1 is SGHDT and CDR2 is YYEEEE. CDR3 nucleotide sequence: TGTGCCAGCAGCTGGGTAGACAGGGGATCTGGGGCCAACGTCCTGACTTTC. This gives the protein CASSWVDRGSGANVLTF.

V is TRBV2 and J is TRBJ2-7, with 7 positions matching TRBD1. V gave up 8 bases and J gave up 5 bases; unmatched junction bases: 9. Germline CDR1 reads SNHLY; CDR2 reads FYNNEI. The CDR3 is 13 residues long. The CDR3 DNA reads TGTGCCAGCCGAGCAGACAGGGCCCACGAGCAGTACTTC. Protein product: CASRADRAHEQYF.

The rearrangement joins TRBV28 to TRBJ2-1, with D possibly being TRBD2 (6 bases). The CDR3 is 12 amino acids. The V and J ends lost 2 bases and 10 bases respectively, with 9 bases between them. Per the germline V gene, CDR1 is MDHEN and CDR2 is SYDVKM. The CDR3 DNA sequence: TGTGCCAGCAGTTTAAAGGCGGGGGAGCAGTTCTTC. This sequence encodes CASSLKAGEQFF.

This clone occurred once. The gene calls are TRBV6-5 and TRBJ2-7, with 9 bases identical to TRBD2. Germline CDR1 reads MNHEY; CDR2 reads SVGAGI. CDR3 length: 14 residues. The V gene end was trimmed by 8 bases and the J gene end by 5 bases; junction bases not matched to a gene: 10. The CDR3 nucleotides are TGTGCCAGCTCCTTTTTGAGCGGGAGGAACGAGCAGTACTTC. This gives the protein CASSFLSGRNEQYF.

This clone has just a few counts. This rearrangement joins TRBV6-6 to TRBJ1-1; D is possibly TRBD1 (5 bases). The CDR3 has 15 amino acids. V was clipped by 8 bases and J by 2 bases, with 18 bases between them. CDR1 and CDR2 from the germline V gene are MNHNY and SVGAGI (reference sequence). The CDR3 DNA reads as TGTGCCAGCTTAGGGGCGGTCCTTCTAAACACTGAAGCTTTCTTT. Translated: CASLGAVLLNTEAFF.

V gene TRBV5-4 combines with J gene TRBJ2-7; 8 bases agree with TRBD1. Trimming removed 2 bases from V and 5 bases from J; junction bases left unmatched: 6. The V gene's germline CDR1 is SGHNT and CDR2 YYREEE (reference sequence). CDR3 length: 14 amino acids. The CDR3 region has the DNA TGTGCCAGCAGCTTAAGGACAGGGTCCCACGAGCAGTACTTC. Its protein is CASSLRTGSHEQYF.

The chain employs TRBV5-1 and TRBJ2-5; maybe TRBD2 (5 bases). V shed 3 bases and J shed 5 bases, with 11 bases lying between them. Germline lookup yields CDR1 SGHRS and CDR2 YFSETQ. CDR3 length: 13 residues. Written as DNA, the CDR3 is TGCGCCAGCAGCTCCGCCCCGGGGGAGACCCAGTACTTC. Its protein product is CASSSAPGETQYF.

The J gene is TRBJ2-4, the V gene TRBV5-1; the D is unclear. The CDR3 extends over 14 amino acids. Trimming removed 2 bases at V and 2 bases at J, with 8 bases between. Germline CDR1 is SGHRS and CDR2 is YFSETQ. CDR3 amino acids: CASSLGVTKNIQYF. The CDR3 nucleotides read TGCGCCAGCAGCTTAGGAGTGACCAAAAACATTCAGTACTTC.

The gene calls are TRBV2 and TRBJ1-2, with a tentative D call TRBD1 (5 bases). This CDR3 spans 13 amino acids. Deletions cut 4 bases from V and 3 bases from J, with 9 bases between. The germline gives CDR1 SNHLY, CDR2 FYNNEI. The CDR3 sequence: CASSVQGDYGYTF. The CDR3 DNA is TGTGCCAGCAGTGTGCAGGGCGACTATGGCTACACCTTC.

This clone was counted at least ten times. The CDR3 region is CASSKAQQSEQFF. CDR3 nucleotide sequence: TGTGCCAGTAGTAAAGCACAGCAAAGTGAGCAGTTCTTC. J is TRBJ2-1 and V is TRBV19; D is ambiguous. The germline V gene encodes CDR1 LNHDA and CDR2 SQIVND (reference sequence). The CDR3 extends over 13 amino acids. Trimming stripped 4 bases from V and 9 bases from J, with 13 bases between.

In DNA, the CDR3 is TGTGCCAGCAGCGATGGACTAGTTGCTTACGAGCAGTACTTC. Translation: CASSDGLVAYEQYF. V usage is TRBV5-6 and J usage is TRBJ2-5; 7 positions match TRBD2. The J call may not be correct, given that the DNA end is closer to TRBJ2-7. The germline CDR1 and CDR2 sequences are SGHDT and YYEEEE. CDR3 length: 14 residues.

The gene calls are TRBV11-2 and TRBJ2-1, with 11 bases matching TRBD2. The germline V gene encodes CDR1 SGHAT and CDR2 FQNNGV. V gave up 6 bases and J gave up 2 bases; unmatched junction bases: 6. The CDR3 has 16 residues. The CDR3 DNA reads TGTGCCAGCAGTTCTTATAGCGGGAGGGCCTACAATGAGCAGTTCTTC. Encoded protein: CASSSYSGRAYNEQFF. Together with reference TRBV11-2 and TRBJ2-1, the CDR3 gives the full variable domain: EAGVAQSPRYKIIEKRQSVAFWCNPISGHATLYWYQQILGQGPKLLIQFQNNGVVDDSQLPKDRFSAERLKGVDSTLKIQPAKLEDSAVYLCASSSYSGRAYNEQFFGPGTRLTVL.

This clone was seen just once. The chain links TRBV7-3 to TRBJ2-3; 11 bases map to TRBD2. Germline loops: CDR1 SGHTA, CDR2 FQGTGA. V was clipped by 2 bases and J by 5 bases; unmatched bases: 0. CDR3 length: 14 amino acids. In nucleotides, the CDR3 is TGTGCCAGCAGCTTAGGGACTAGCGGAGATACGCAGTATTTT. Translated, it gives CASSLGTSGDTQYF. Based on the CDR3 plus reference TRBV7-3 and TRBJ2-3, the full variable domain is GAGVSQTPSNKVTEKGKYVELRCDPISGHTALYWYRQSLGQGPEFLIYFQGTGAADDSGLPNDRFFAVRPEGSVSTLKIQRTERGDSAVYLCASSLGTSGDTQYFGPGTRLTVL.

The chain combines TRBV4-1 with TRBJ2-5, with D maybe TRBD1 (6 bases). Germline CDR1 reads MGHRA; CDR2 reads YSYEKL. V was clipped by 1 base and J by 13 bases, with 25 bases between them. This CDR3 contains 16 residues. CDR3 in amino acids: CASSQAARDKYPSRYF. The CDR3 DNA sequence: TGCGCCAGCAGCCAAGCGGCACGGGACAAGTACCCGTCGCGGTACTTC.